These 14 T cell receptor beta chains share one sample of origin, sequenced in a study of blood T cells in healthy people across ages. With a J-beta primer mix and a sample-barcoded 5' primer, a second PCR ran roughly 6 to 12 cycles. MiXCR, run by TCRdb on the 5' RACE reads, gives a single entry per CDR3 protein. The table includes 1.2 million to 1.5 million distinct CDR3 sequences, approximately 38% detected once. The sample consisted of blood. Receptors were obtained from a young woman in good health.

This clonotype showed up just once. The chain has TRBV4-1 and TRBJ2-2; no definite D call. The CDR3 sequence is 16 residues long. The ends were cut back, 1 base at V and 4 bases at J, with 13 bases in the middle. CDR1 and CDR2 from the germline V gene are MGHRA and YSYEKL. CDR3 amino acids: CASSQGIQFITGELFF. The CDR3 DNA reads as TGCGCCAGCAGCCAAGGAATCCAATTTATCACCGGGGAGCTGTTTTTT.

The gene calls are TRBV7-2 and TRBJ2-7, with 10 bases fitting TRBD2. The CDR3 totals 16 residues. Looked up from germline, CDR1 is SGHTA and CDR2 is FQGNSA. The V gene end was trimmed by 5 bases and the J gene end by 7 bases; junction bases not matched to a gene: 14. CDR3 nucleotides: TGTGCCAGCAGCCCGAGCGGACTAGCGGCAAACAATGAGCAGTACTTC. Protein sequence: CASSPSGLAANNEQYF.

This clonotype was observed a few times. The V and J genes are TRBV21-1 and TRBJ2-7; the table assigns TRBD1, which was not confirmed against the DNA. TRBV21-1 is a recognized pseudogene. The CDR3 is 15 amino acids. CDR3: CASSKEGGSSYEQYF. CDR3 nucleotide sequence: TGTGCCAGCAGCAAAGAGGGCGGGAGCTCCTACGAGCAGTACTTT.

This clonotype was picked up many times. Here the CDR3 reads CASSLAVNSYNEQFF. CDR3 nucleotide sequence: TGTGCCAGCAGCTTAGCGGTAAACTCCTACAATGAGCAGTTCTTC. The chain joins TRBV7-2 to TRBJ2-1; no firm D call. Germline CDR1 SGHTA, CDR2 FQGNSA. This CDR3 spans 15 amino acids. V was trimmed by 0 bases and J by 0 bases, leaving 6 bases between them.

The chain couples TRBV20-1 to TRBJ2-4, with TRBD2 identical over 12 bases. Unmatched junction bases numbered 6, after V lost 2 bases and J lost 13 bases. Germline values: CDR1 DFQATT, CDR2 SNEGSKA (reference sequence). The CDR3 spans 13 residues. The CDR3 reads CSARSSGRGEQYF. Written as DNA, the CDR3 is TGCAGTGCTAGATCTAGCGGGAGGGGAGAGCAGTACTTC.

This clonotype came up a few times. The chain uses TRBV29-1 and TRBJ1-1; possibly TRBD1 for D (5 bases). This CDR3 is 13 amino acids long. Trimming left V 3 bases short and J 3 bases short, with 11 bases between. Germline V lookup: CDR1 SQVTM, CDR2 ANQGSEA. This CDR3 reads CSVEVGGDTEAFF. The CDR3 nucleotides read TGCAGCGTTGAGGTTGGGGGGGACACTGAAGCTTTCTTT.

The chain employs TRBV27 and TRBJ2-1, with a weak D call TRBD2 (6 bases). The germline gives CDR1 MNHEY, CDR2 SMNVEV (reference sequence). The CDR3 length is 14 residues. V was clipped by 8 bases and J by 7 bases, with 18 bases between them. The CDR3 here is CASGNRDSRNEQFF. The CDR3 DNA reads TGTGCCAGCGGTAACCGGGACTCCCGTAATGAGCAGTTCTTC.

The chain links TRBV7-2 to TRBJ2-4, with D perhaps TRBD2 (5 bases). The end of the DNA is better explained by TRBJ2-7, so the J call may be wrong. The CDR3 totals 15 residues. The germline V gene encodes CDR1 SGHTA and CDR2 FQGNSA. CDR3 nucleotide sequence: TGTGCCAGCAGCTTAAGTAGTAGCGCGGTCTACGAGCAGTACTTC. Amino acid sequence: CASSLSSSAVYEQYF.

This clonotype appeared a few times. The chain uses TRBV14 and TRBJ2-7, with 8 bases that match TRBD1. This CDR3 region has 14 residues. CDR1 and CDR2 (germline): SGHDN, FVKESK. V shed 5 bases and J 5 bases; nucleotides not matched to a gene: 8. The CDR3 DNA follows: TGTGCCAGCAGCTCCTGGACAGGGACCAACGAGCAGTACTTC. Translated, it gives CASSSWTGTNEQYF.

V is TRBV7-2 and J is TRBJ2-3; TRBD2 matches 9 bases. Per the germline V gene, CDR1 is SGHTA and CDR2 is FQGNSA. The CDR3 length is 15 residues. V was pared by 0 bases and J by 6 bases, with 4 bases of the junction left unmatched. The CDR3 spells CASSLAGLAGDTQYF. CDR3 nucleotide sequence: TGTGCCAGCAGCTTAGCTGGGCTAGCGGGGGATACGCAGTATTTT. Full variable domain (rest looked up from reference TRBV7-2 and TRBJ2-3): GAGVSQSPSNKVTEKGKDVELRCDPISGHTALYWYRQSLGQGLEFLIYFQGNSAPDKSGLPSDRFSAERTGGSVSTLTIQRTQQEDSAVYLCASSLAGLAGDTQYFGPGTRLTVL.

V gene TRBV4-1 combines with J gene TRBJ2-3; TRBD1 agrees at 7 bases. The CDR3 length is 16 residues. V lost 2 bases to trimming and J lost 5 bases; unmatched junction nucleotides: 10. Germline CDR1 reads MGHRA; CDR2 reads YSYEKL. In DNA form, the CDR3 reads TGCGCCAGCAGCCAACCCAAGGGGGCCCCCAAAGATACGCAGTATTTT. Translating it yields CASSQPKGAPKDTQYF.

This clonotype has more than one count but fewer than ten. The chain combines TRBV6-6 with TRBJ2-4; perhaps TRBD2 as D (6 bases). Trimming removed 6 bases at V and 6 bases at J, with 15 bases between. Germline V gene sequence: CDR1 MNHNY, CDR2 SVGAGI (reference sequence). This CDR3 contains 14 residues. CDR3 nucleotides: TGTGCCAGCAGGGCCCGACTAGAGGGAAACATTCAGTACTTC. It specifies CASRARLEGNIQYF.

The CDR3 reads CSARDWGRADTQYF. The DNA for the CDR3 is TGCAGTGCTAGAGATTGGGGGCGGGCAGATACGCAGTATTTT. The V and J genes are TRBV20-1 and TRBJ2-3; possibly TRBD1 for D (6 bases). CDR3 length equals 14 residues. The V end lost 0 bases, the J end lost 4 bases, and 11 bases lay between the germline ends. Germline V lookup: CDR1 DFQATT, CDR2 SNEGSKA (reference sequence).

V is TRBV7-2 and J is TRBJ2-7, with a tentative D call TRBD2 (6 bases). The germline V and J ends were trimmed by 5 bases and 7 bases, with 27 bases remaining between them. The germline CDR1 and CDR2 sequences are SGHTA and FQGNSA. This CDR3 has 17 amino acids. This CDR3 reads CASSPRGGTSSYNEQYF. The CDR3 DNA is TGTGCCAGCAGCCCAAGGGGCGGGACGAGCTCCTACAATGAGCAGTACTTC.